This TCR beta chain was recorded in a study of blood T cell repertoires in COVID-19. Study at large: Whether acute or convalescent, the COVID-19 samples came from the United States, Italy and Spain. Sources were T cells, B-cell-depleted T cells, or PBMCs; the material itself was cDNA or gDNA.

Seattle-derived patients entered the study during active infection and were followed longitudinally. Repertoires were generated with immunoSEQ multiplex PCR, while TCRdb's copy carries only in-frame clones and drops some. The sample has fewer than 700,000 clones, approximately 91% seen once. The CDR3 has 11 residues. The V and J ends lost 5 bases and 5 bases respectively, with 9 bases between them. In germline, CDR1 is DFQATT, CDR2 SNEGSKA (reference sequence). This clone was observed a few times. The sequence was obtained from a woman between 50 and 59 years old with COVID-19, enrolled during active disease. Specimen: peripheral blood. The chain links TRBV20-1 to TRBJ1-1, with TRBD1 as a possible D gene (5 bases). CDR3 DNA: TGCAGTGCTGGGGGAGGGACTGAAGCTTTCTTT. Residues: CSAGGGTEAFF.